One sample yielded the 18 T cell receptor beta chains listed below, sequenced in a study of blood T cell repertoires in COVID-19. Here immunoSEQ multiplex PCR was the method, and the copy in TCRdb shows in-frame clones only, minus some. Of about 100,000 clones in the sample, roughly 87% are singletons; the top ten hold around 6.9%. Material for sequencing was peripheral blood. These receptors came from a man aged 25-45 years in a cohort sampled during active COVID-19.

For this clone: One end of the junction is discordant with germline, which a read error may explain. This chain links TRBV13 with TRBJ2-6; tentative D call: TRBD2 (7 bases). The CDR3 consists of 17 residues. Per germline, CDR1 PRHDT and CDR2 FYEKMQ (reference sequence). Here the CDR3 DNA reads TGTGCCAGCAGCTTAGGCCCTGGTTGGGGGGGGGCCCACGTCCTGACTTTC. Translated, it gives CASSLGPGWGGAHVLTF.

The chain links TRBV4-1 to TRBJ1-1; 7 bases are a match to TRBD1. This CDR3 region has 17 residues. After removal of 0 bases from V and 3 bases from J, the junction contained 10 bases not matched to a gene. Germline V gives CDR1 MGHRA, CDR2 YSYEKL. In nucleotides, the CDR3 is TGCGCCAGCAGCCAAGAGTTGCTCCAGGGGGATGACACTGAAGCTTTCTTT. It is translated as CASSQELLQGDDTEAFF.

V and J are TRBV30 and TRBJ2-5; TRBD1 matches at 9 bases. Trimming at V came to 4 bases and at J to 3 bases, leaving 6 bases not matched to a gene. The germline V gene encodes CDR1 GTSNPN and CDR2 SVGIG (reference sequence). CDR3 size: 14 residues. CDR3 nucleotide sequence: TGTGCCTGGAACCGGGACAGGGTGGAAGAGACCCAGTACTTC. Protein sequence: CAWNRDRVEETQYF.

The chain couples TRBV10-3 to TRBJ2-7; 10 nucleotides agree with TRBD1. This CDR3 spans 14 amino acids. Germline V gives CDR1 ENHRY, CDR2 SYGVKD. Unmatched junction bases numbered 9, after V lost 6 bases and J lost 7 bases. CDR3 sequence reads: CAIRESGTGEEQYF. The CDR3 DNA sequence: TGTGCCATCAGGGAATCCGGGACAGGGGAAGAGCAGTACTTC.

The chain combines TRBV2 with TRBJ1-1, with unresolved D. This CDR3 has 15 amino acids. The V gene's germline CDR1 is SNHLY and CDR2 FYNNEI. V lost 6 bases to trimming and J lost 5 bases, with 19 bases between them. CDR3 DNA sequence: TGTGCCAGCAGGTCCTCCTGGGGAGGAGGGACTGAAGCTTTCTTT. Translation gives CASRSSWGGGTEAFF.

This chain links TRBV15 with TRBJ1-6; TRBD1 aligns across 7 bases. Looked up from germline, CDR1 is LNHNV and CDR2 is YYDKDF (reference sequence). After removal of 5 bases from V and 3 bases from J, the junction contained 4 bases not matched to a gene. The CDR3 sequence is 15 residues long. The CDR3 sequence is CATSGGTDYNSPLHF. As DNA, the CDR3 is TGTGCCACCAGCGGAGGGACAGACTATAATTCACCCCTCCACTTT.

The CDR3 spells CASSLGRRDEQFF. The CDR3 DNA sequence: TGTGCCAGCAGCTTGGGTCGCAGGGATGAGCAGTTCTTC. V usage is TRBV5-6 and J usage is TRBJ2-1; TRBD1 might be the D (5 bases). CDR1 SGHDT and CDR2 YYEEEE come from the germline V gene. This CDR3 is 13 amino acids long. The V end lost 0 bases, the J end lost 8 bases, and 9 bases lay between the germline ends.

The chain is built from TRBV5-1 and TRBJ2-7; 8 bases are a match to TRBD1. The CDR3 consists of 14 residues. V dropped 4 bases and J dropped 2; count of bases not matched to a gene: 5. CDR1 and CDR2 (germline): SGHRS, YFSETQ. The CDR3 DNA reads TGCGCCAGCAGCCCCGGGACAGGAACCTACGAGCAGTACTTC. Its protein is CASSPGTGTYEQYF.

This clone occurred a few times. The chain joins TRBV7-6 to TRBJ1-1; no clear D. The V end lost 1 base, the J end lost 2 bases, and 11 bases lay between the germline ends. Germline V gene lookup returns CDR1 SGHVS and CDR2 FNYEAQ. The CDR3 has 15 residues. The CDR3 is CASSLGPGGNTEAFF. CDR3 coding DNA: TGTGCCAGCAGCTTAGGACCGGGAGGTAACACTGAAGCTTTCTTT. Together with reference TRBV7-6 and TRBJ1-1, the CDR3 gives the full variable domain: GAGVSQSPRYKVTKRGQDVALRCDPISGHVSLYWYRQALGQGPEFLTYFNYEAQQDKSGLPNDRFSAERPEGSISTLTIQRTEQRDSAMYRCASSLGPGGNTEAFFGQGTRLTVV.

The J gene is TRBJ1-5, the V gene TRBV6-1; no clear D gene. V was pared by 2 bases and J by 0 bases, with 11 bases between. Germline V gene sequence: CDR1 MNHNS, CDR2 SASEGT. This CDR3 has 16 residues. In nucleotides, the CDR3 is TGTGCCAGCAGTGAACTGGCAGGCTTTAGCAATCAGCCCCAGCATTTT. This encodes CASSELAGFSNQPQHF.

The chain recombines TRBV4-1 with TRBJ2-1, with TRBD1 identical over 10 bases. The CDR3 spans 17 residues. Germline values: CDR1 MGHRA, CDR2 YSYEKL. Trimming took 0 bases from V and 2 from J; bases not matched to a gene: 4. The CDR3 reads CASSQDRTGGPYNEQFF. CDR3 sequence (DNA): TGCGCCAGCAGCCAAGATAGGACAGGGGGGCCCTACAATGAGCAGTTCTTC.

In its sample, this clone was seen a few times. J is TRBJ1-5 and V is TRBV5-6; 7 bases map to TRBD1. From germline, CDR1 is SGHDT and CDR2 YYEEEE. The ends lost 3 bases at V and 2 bases at J; junction bases unmatched: 5. This CDR3 comprises 15 residues. For the CDR3, the DNA is TGTGCCAGCAGCTCAGGGGGTATGGGCAATCAGCCCCAGCATTTT. Translated, it gives CASSSGGMGNQPQHF.

The chain couples TRBV5-4 to TRBJ1-2, with 8 bases matching TRBD1. Per germline, CDR1 SGHNT and CDR2 YYREEE (reference sequence). The V gene end was trimmed by 3 bases and the J gene end by 5 bases; junction bases not matched to a gene: 6. The CDR3 covers 14 residues. The CDR3 DNA reads as TGTGCCAGCAGCTCCGGACAGGGCCTATATGGCTACACCTTC. Its protein product is CASSSGQGLYGYTF. The full variable domain, rest sourced from reference TRBV5-4 and TRBJ1-2, is ETGVTQSPTHLIKTRGQQVTLRCSSQSGHNTVSWYQQALGQGPQFIFQYYREEENGRGNFPPRFSGLQFPNYSSELNVNALELDDSALYLCASSSGQGLYGYTFGSGTRLTVV.

V is TRBV12-5 and J is TRBJ1-2; TRBD1 might be the D (6 bases). Germline CDR1 reads LGHNT; CDR2 reads FRNRAP. The ends were cut back, 6 bases at V and 4 bases at J, with 21 bases in the middle. CDR3 size: 16 residues. CDR3 bases: TGTGCTAGTGGGTCCCCCCCCCTCGGACAGCCCTATGGCTACACCTTC. Translating gives CASGSPPLGQPYGYTF.

The gene calls are TRBV2 and TRBJ2-5, with 14 bases aligning to TRBD2. V trimming: 6 bases; J trimming: 7 bases; junction bases outside the gene matches: 4. The CDR3 runs to 14 residues. Germline CDR1 is SNHLY and CDR2 is FYNNEI. CDR3: CASRTSGGAWTQYF. CDR3 bases: TGTGCCAGCAGGACTAGCGGGGGGGCCTGGACCCAGTACTTC.

The V gene is TRBV5-4, the J gene TRBJ2-4; the match to TRBD1 covers 7 bases. V dropped 4 bases and J dropped 5; count of bases not matched to a gene: 3. Germline CDR1 is SGHNT and CDR2 is YYREEE (reference sequence). The length of the CDR3 is 13 residues. The CDR3 reads CASSPDRQNIQYF. CDR3 DNA sequence: TGTGCCAGCAGCCCGGACAGGCAAAACATTCAGTACTTC.

This clone was seen a single time. The chain carries TRBV30 and TRBJ2-5; 12 bases are shared with TRBD2. Germline assignment: CDR1 GTSNPN and CDR2 SVGIG (reference sequence). Unmatched junction bases numbered 2, after V lost 2 bases and J lost 4 bases. The CDR3 spans 14 residues. The CDR3 region is CAWSWTSGAETQYF. The CDR3 nucleotides are TGTGCCTGGAGTTGGACTAGCGGGGCAGAGACCCAGTACTTC.

The chain is built from TRBV5-4 and TRBJ1-4; D gene unclear. The CDR3 runs 13 residues. Germline-derived CDR1 and CDR2 are SGHNT and YYREEE (reference sequence). Deletions cut 0 bases from V and 8 bases from J, with 8 bases between. CDR3 DNA: TGTGCCAGCAGCTTGGCGGGGAGCGAAAAACTGTTTTTT. Translating gives CASSLAGSEKLFF. Complete variable domain (other parts from reference TRBV5-4 and TRBJ1-4): ETGVTQSPTHLIKTRGQQVTLRCSSQSGHNTVSWYQQALGQGPQFIFQYYREEENGRGNFPPRFSGLQFPNYSSELNVNALELDDSALYLCASSLAGSEKLFFGSGTQLSVL.